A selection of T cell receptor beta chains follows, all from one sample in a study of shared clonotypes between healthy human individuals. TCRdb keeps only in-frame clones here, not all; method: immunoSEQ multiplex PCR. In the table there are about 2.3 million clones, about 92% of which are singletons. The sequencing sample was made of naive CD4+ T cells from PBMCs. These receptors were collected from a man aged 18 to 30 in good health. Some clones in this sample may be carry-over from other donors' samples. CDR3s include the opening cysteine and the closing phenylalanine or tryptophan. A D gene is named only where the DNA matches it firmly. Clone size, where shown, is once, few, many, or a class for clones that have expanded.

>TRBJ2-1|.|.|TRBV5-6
TGTGCCAGCAGCTTTCTTGCAGCCTACAATGAGCAGTTCTTC
CASSFLAAYNEQFF
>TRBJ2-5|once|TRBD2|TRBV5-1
TGCGCCAGCGTCGAAGGTGGGACGGGGGGAGAGACCCAGTACTTC
CASVEGGTGGETQYF
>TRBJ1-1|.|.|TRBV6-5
TGTGCCAGCAGTTACTGGGGGCCGGGGAACACTGAAGCTTTCTTT
CASSYWGPGNTEAFF
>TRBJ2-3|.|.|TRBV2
TGTGCCAGCAGGGACCACCCCATCACAGATACGCAGTATTTT
CASRDHPITDTQYF
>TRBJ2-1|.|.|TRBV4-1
TGCGCCAGCAGCCAAGGCCGGACCCGGGGAAATGAGCAGTTCTTC
CASSQGRTRGNEQFF
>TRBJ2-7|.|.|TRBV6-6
TGTGCCAGCACCGGGACGGACAACTACGAGCAGTACTTC
CASTGTDNYEQYF
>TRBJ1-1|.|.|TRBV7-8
TGTGCCAGCAGCCTCACCTCGGGGGGAAGGACTGAAGCTTTCTTT
CASSLTSGGRTEAFF
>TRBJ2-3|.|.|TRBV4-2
TGTGCCAGCAGCCTACCGACCTACACAGATACGCAGTATTTT
CASSLPTYTDTQYF
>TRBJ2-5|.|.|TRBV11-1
TGTGCCAGCAGCCCCAGCGCACAAGAGACCCAGTACTTC
CASSPSAQETQYF
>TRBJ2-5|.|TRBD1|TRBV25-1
TGTGCCAGCAGTGAGGGACAGGGATCCCAAGAGACCCAGTACTTC
CASSEGQGSQETQYF
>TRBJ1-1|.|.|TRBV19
TGTGCCAGTAGTATTGACGTCGGTGAAGCTTTCTTT
CASSIDVGEAFF
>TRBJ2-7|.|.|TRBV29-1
TGCAGCGTTGAAGATCCCGGCAAAACCTACGAGCAGTACTTC
CSVEDPGKTYEQYF
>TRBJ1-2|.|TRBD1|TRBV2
TGTGCCAGCAGAACAGGGGGGGGAAACTATGGCTACACCTTC
CASRTGGGNYGYTF
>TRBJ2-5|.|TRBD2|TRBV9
TGTGCCAGCAGCGTAAGGGGTAGCGGGAGTCAGGAGACCCAGTACTTC
CASSVRGSGSQETQYF
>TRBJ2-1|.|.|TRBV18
TGTGCCAGCTCACCACTGGAAAGGGACAATGAGCAGTTCTTC
CASSPLERDNEQFF
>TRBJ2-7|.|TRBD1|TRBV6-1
TGTGCCAGCAGGGAGGGACAGGGGCCCTACGAGCAGTACTTC
CASREGQGPYEQYF
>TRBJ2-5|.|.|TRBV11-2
TGTGCCAGCAGCTTAGCCCCGGGAAACCAAGAGACCCAGTACTTC
CASSLAPGNQETQYF
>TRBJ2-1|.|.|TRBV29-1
TGCAGCGCATGCTCTCTCTCTGGCGTGAGCTCCTACAATGAGCAGTTCTTC
CSACSLSGVSSYNEQFF
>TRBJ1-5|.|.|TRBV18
TGTGCCAGCTCACCGGGTCGAGATCAGCCCCAGCATTTT
CASSPGRDQPQHF
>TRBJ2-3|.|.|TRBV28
TGTGCCAGCAGTTTATCGGGACGAGTAAGCACAGATACGCAGTATTTT
CASSLSGRVSTDTQYF
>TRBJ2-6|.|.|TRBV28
TGTGCCAGCAGTGCACACCTTAACTCTGGGGCCAACGTCCTGACTTTC
CASSAHLNSGANVLTF
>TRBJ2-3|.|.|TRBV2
TGTGCCAGCAGTGCCCGGACAAACACAGATACGCAGTATTTT
CASSARTNTDTQYF
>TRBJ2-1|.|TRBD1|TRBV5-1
TGCGCCAGCAGCTTGACAGGGGAACTAGGTGAGCAGTTCTTC
CASSLTGELGEQFF
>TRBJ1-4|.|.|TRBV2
TGTGCCAGCAGCGGGGACTTAGCAACTAATGAAAAACTGTTTTTT
CASSGDLATNEKLFF
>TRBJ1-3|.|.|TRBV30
TGTGCCTGGAGTACAGGAGGAAACACCATATATTTT
CAWSTGGNTIYF
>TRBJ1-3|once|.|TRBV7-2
TGTGCCAGCAGCTTAGGGGCCGTGTTCTCTGGAAACACCATATATTTT
CASSLGAVFSGNTIYF
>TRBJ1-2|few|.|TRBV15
TGTGCCACCAGCAGTGGGGAGAGTGGCTACACCTTC
CATSSGESGYTF
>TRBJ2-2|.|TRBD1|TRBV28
TGTGCCAGCAGTTGGGACAGGGCTAACACCGGGGAGCTGTTTTTT
CASSWDRANTGELFF
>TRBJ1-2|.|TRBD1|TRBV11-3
TGTGCCAGCAGCTTAGATCTCGACAGGGATCATCATGGCTACACCTTC
CASSLDLDRDHHGYTF
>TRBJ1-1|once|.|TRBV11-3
TGTGCCAGCAGCTTATCGGGAGTGAACACTGAAGCTTTCTTT
CASSLSGVNTEAFF
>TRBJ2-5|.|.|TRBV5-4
TGTGCCAGCAGCTTGGGAGGAGCAGGGGAAGAGACCCAGTACTTC
CASSLGGAGEETQYF
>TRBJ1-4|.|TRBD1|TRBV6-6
TGTGCCAGCAGCTCAGGGGGCGCGGACGAAAAACTGTTTTTT
CASSSGGADEKLFF
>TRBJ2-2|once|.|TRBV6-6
TGTGCCAGCATGGGAGGAGCCGGGGAGCTGTTTTTT
CASMGGAGELFF
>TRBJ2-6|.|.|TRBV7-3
TGTGCCAGCAGCTCAAGCGTAGGCTCTGGGGCCAACGTCCTGACTTTC
CASSSSVGSGANVLTF
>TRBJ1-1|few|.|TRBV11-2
TGTGCCAGCAGCTTAGAACGAGGAGGACGGTGGAACACTGAAGCTTTCTTT
CASSLERGGRWNTEAFF
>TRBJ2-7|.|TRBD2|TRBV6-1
TGTGCCAGCAGGAGAAGCGGGACCTCCTACGAGCAGTACTTC
CASRRSGTSYEQYF
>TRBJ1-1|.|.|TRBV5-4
TGTGCCAGCAGCGCTAATAATGAAGCTTTCTTT
CASSANNEAFF
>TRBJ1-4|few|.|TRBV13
TGTGCCAGCAGCTTATCACGGTACGAAAAACTGTTTTTT
CASSLSRYEKLFF
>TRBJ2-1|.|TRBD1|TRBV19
TGTGCCAGTAGTTCCGGACAGGGGTCCTACAATGAGCAGTTCTTC
CASSSGQGSYNEQFF
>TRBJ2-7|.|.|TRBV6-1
TGTGCCAGCAGTGAAAGAGCCCAGGGGGGCTACGAGCAGTACTTC
CASSERAQGGYEQYF